This TCR beta chain appears in the sequencing data of a study of response to subunit inactivated influenza vaccine. TCRdb itself ran the RT-PCR reads through MiXCR, one entry per CDR3 protein. The sample includes about 540,000 distinct CDR3 sequences, around a quarter seen only once; the top ten take around 2.8%. CDR1 is MNHNS and CDR2 is SASEGT in the germline V gene. The V and J ends lost 7 bases and 7 bases, in that order; junction bases with no gene match: 9. The CDR3 extends over 15 amino acids. This sample also appeared in a second study, on T cells expressing NK-cell markers. That source adds: What made the TCR beta cDNA was 5'RACE template switching with UMIs. In sorted CD3+CD56+NKG2C+, CD3+CD56+NKG2C- and CD3+CD56-NKG2C+ T cells, TCR beta repertoires were obtained. These clonotypes also led the CD3+CD56-NKG2C+ fraction in four donors. It is unclear if expanded NKG2C-expressing clones target HCMV antigens.

The source material was CD4+ T cells sorted from PBMCs, sampled roughly 13 days after vaccination. The TCR sequence derives from a man in his fifties who received an inactivated influenza vaccine. The V call is TRBV6-1, the J call TRBJ2-1, with 11 bases that match TRBD2. The CDR3 region is CASNLAGGPENEQFF. CDR3 sequence (DNA): TGTGCCAGCAACTTAGCGGGAGGGCCGGAAAATGAGCAGTTCTTC.